This TCR beta chain was found in a study of molecular identifiers for immune sequencing clone quantification. Notes on the study in general: Sizes of highly expanded clones could be underestimated through identical TCRs sharing a barcode.

This clonotype was counted only a few times. Its antigen is as yet unknown. Libraries from naive CD8 cells were generated from roughly 21,000 to 960,000 sorted cells (with 10%, 30% or 50% RNA). The V end was cut by 6 bases, the J end by 2 bases, with 19 bases between. CDR3 length: 16 amino acids. CDR1 and CDR2 (germline): MNHEY, SVGEGT. From the PCR reads, TCRdb called clonotypes with MiXCR, one entry per CDR3 protein. The sample contains nearly 55,000 distinct CDR3 sequences, roughly 36% of which appear only once. This receptor was taken from a human donor in good health. Some libraries in this study had Jurkat cell RNA spiked in. The J gene is TRBJ2-5, the V gene TRBV6-2 or TRBV6-3, with D perhaps matching TRBD1 (5 bases). Sequenced input: naive CD8+ T cells from blood, with Jurkat cell RNA spiked in. Subset defined: FACS-sorted CD8+CD4-CCR7+CD45RA+ naive T cells. The chain's CDR3 is CASRWWGASPQETQYF. CDR3 DNA sequence: TGTGCCAGCAGGTGGTGGGGCGCGAGCCCTCAAGAGACCCAGTACTTC.